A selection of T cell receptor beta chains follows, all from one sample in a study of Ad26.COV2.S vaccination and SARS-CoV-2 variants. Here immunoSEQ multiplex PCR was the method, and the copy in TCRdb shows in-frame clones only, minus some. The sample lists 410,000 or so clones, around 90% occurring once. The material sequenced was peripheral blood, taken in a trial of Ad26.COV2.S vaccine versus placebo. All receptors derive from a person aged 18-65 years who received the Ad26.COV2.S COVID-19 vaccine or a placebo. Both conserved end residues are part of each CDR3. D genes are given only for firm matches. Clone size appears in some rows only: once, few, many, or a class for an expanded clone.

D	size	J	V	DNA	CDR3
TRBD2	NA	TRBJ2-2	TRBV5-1	TGCGCCAGCAGCCAACCACTAGCGGGAGGCCAGATTCACACCGGGGAGCTGTTTTTT	CASSQPLAGGQIHTGELFF
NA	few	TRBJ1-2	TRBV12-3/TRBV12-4	TGTGCCAGCAGTTTGGTACAGGGCTATGGCTACACCTTC	CASSLVQGYGYTF
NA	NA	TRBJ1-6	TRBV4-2	TGTGCCAGCAGCCAAGATCGTAGCTCCTATAATTCACCCCTCCACTTT	CASSQDRSSYNSPLHF
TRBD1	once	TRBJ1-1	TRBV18	TGTGCCAGCTCACTTACAGGGGTGAACACTGAAGCTTTCTTT	CASSLTGVNTEAFF
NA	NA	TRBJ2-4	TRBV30	TGTGCCTGGATACAATCGGACCAAATAGGGAAGCAGTACTTC	CAWIQSDQIGKQYF
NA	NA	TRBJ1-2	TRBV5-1	TGCGCCAGCAGCTTGGAAGCCTCGACAGGAATCTATGGCTACACCTTC	CASSLEASTGIYGYTF
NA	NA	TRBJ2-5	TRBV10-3	TGTGCCATCAGTGAGAGTGAAGGGAAACAAGAGACCCAGTACTTC	CAISESEGKQETQYF
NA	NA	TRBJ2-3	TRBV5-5	TGTGCCAGCAGCTTCCGGACTCGTAAACCCCCGGGTAGCACAGATACGCAGTATTTT	CASSFRTRKPPGSTDTQYF
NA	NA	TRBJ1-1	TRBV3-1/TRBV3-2	TGTGCCAGCAGCCAATGGACGCGCCCTGAAGCTTTCTTT	CASSQWTRPEAFF
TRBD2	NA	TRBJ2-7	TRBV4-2	TGTGCCAGCAGCCGGATCGGGACTAGCGGGAGGGGGGCCTACGAGCAGTACTTC	CASSRIGTSGRGAYEQYF
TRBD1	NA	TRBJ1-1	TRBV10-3	TGTGCCATCAGTGGGGACAGGGGGGGGACTGAAGCTTTCTTT	CAISGDRGGTEAFF
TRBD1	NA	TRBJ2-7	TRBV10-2	TGCGCCAGCAGGCCAGGGGGCTACGAGCAGTACTTC	CASRPGGYEQYF
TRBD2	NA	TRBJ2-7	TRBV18	TGTGCCAGCTCACCACAGGGAGGGACGGACCTCTACGAGCAGTACTTC	CASSPQGGTDLYEQYF
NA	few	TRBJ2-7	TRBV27	TGTGCCAGCAGTCGACAGCAGAGCTCCTACGAGCAGTACTTC	CASSRQQSSYEQYF
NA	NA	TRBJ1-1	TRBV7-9	TGTGCCAGCAGCTTAATGGGCGCGGGGAACACTGAAGCTTTCTTT	CASSLMGAGNTEAFF
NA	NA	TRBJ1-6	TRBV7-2	TGTGCCAGCAGCTTAGCGAGGGAACAGGCTGATCGGGGACCCCTCCACTTT	CASSLAREQADRGPLHF
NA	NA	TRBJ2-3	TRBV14	TGTGCCAGCAGCCAAGATGTTGGTGGTACAGATACGCAGTATTTT	CASSQDVGGTDTQYF
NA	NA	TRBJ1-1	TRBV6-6	TGTGCCAGCAGTTACTCCGTGGAGGACACTGAAGCTTTCTTT	CASSYSVEDTEAFF
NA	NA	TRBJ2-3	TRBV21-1	TGTGCCAGCAGCAGTAGCCCTCTTGCCAATCACAGGGTGACTAGCACAGATACGCAGTATTTT	CASSSSPLANHRVTSTDTQYF
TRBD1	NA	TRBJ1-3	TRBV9	TGTGCCAGCGGGGACAGTGAGAGCTCTGGAAACACCATATATTTT	CASGDSESSGNTIYF
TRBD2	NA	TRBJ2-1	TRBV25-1	TGTGCCAGCAGTAAACCTAGCGGGAGGGCCGATGAGCAGTTCTTC	CASSKPSGRADEQFF
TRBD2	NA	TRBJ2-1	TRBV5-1	TGCGCCAGCAATAGAGGGGGGACTAGCGCCTACAATGAGCAGTTCTTC	CASNRGGTSAYNEQFF
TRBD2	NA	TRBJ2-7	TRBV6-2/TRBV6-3	TGTGCCAGCAGCCGGGACTACTCCTACGAGCAGTACTTC	CASSRDYSYEQYF
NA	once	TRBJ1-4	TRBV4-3	TGCGCCAGCAGCCAAGAGGGGCCCGAAAAACTGTTTTTT	CASSQEGPEKLFF
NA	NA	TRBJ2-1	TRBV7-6	TGTGCCAGCAGCAAAACAAGCTACAATGAGCAGTTCTTC	CASSKTSYNEQFF
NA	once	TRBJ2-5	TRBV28	TGTGCCAGCAGTGCTTCGTGGGAGACCCAGTACTTC	CASSASWETQYF
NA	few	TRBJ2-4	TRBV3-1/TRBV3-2	TGTGCCAGCAGCCAAGGGCCGACAGGTCCAACGGCCAAAAACATTCAGTACTTC	CASSQGPTGPTAKNIQYF
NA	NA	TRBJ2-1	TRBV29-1	TGCAGCGTCGCAGAACACTCCTACAATGAGCAGTTCTTC	CSVAEHSYNEQFF
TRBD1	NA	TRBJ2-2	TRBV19	TGTGCCAGTAGTATGGGGACAGAAAGTACCGGGGAGCTGTTTTTT	CASSMGTESTGELFF
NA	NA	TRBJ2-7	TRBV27	TGTGCCAGCAGCCACCCCGGCACCTACGAGCAGTACTTC	CASSHPGTYEQYF
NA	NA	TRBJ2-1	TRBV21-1	TGTGCCAGCGGCGGGACTAGCGGGAAACCCAATGAGCAGTTCTTC	CASGGTSGKPNEQFF
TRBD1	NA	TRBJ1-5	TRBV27	TGTGCCAGCGGCAGACGGGACAGGAAGAATCAGCCCCAGCATTTT	CASGRRDRKNQPQHF
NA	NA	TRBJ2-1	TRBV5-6	TGTGCCAGCAGCTTTCGGGCCAGCTCCTACAATGAGCAGTTCTTC	CASSFRASSYNEQFF
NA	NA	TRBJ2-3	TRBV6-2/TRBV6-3	TGTGCCAGCAGTGATGACAGCACAGATACGCAGTATTTT	CASSDDSTDTQYF
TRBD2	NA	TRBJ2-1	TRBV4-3	TGCGCCAGCAGCCAAGTAGCGGGAGGAGTGTCGTCCTACAATGAGCAGTTCTTC	CASSQVAGGVSSYNEQFF
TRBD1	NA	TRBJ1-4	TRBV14	TGTGCCAGCAGCGTACAGGGGGGACGCTATGAAAAACTGTTTTTT	CASSVQGGRYEKLFF
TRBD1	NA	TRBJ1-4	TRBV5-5	TGTGCCAGCAGCCGAGGACAGGGGAGGATAGAAAAACTGTTTTTT	CASSRGQGRIEKLFF
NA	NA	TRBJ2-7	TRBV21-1	TGTGCCAGCAGCAAAGCGCAACAGCTGGGTGAGGGGATCTACGAGCAGTACTTC	CASSKAQQLGEGIYEQYF
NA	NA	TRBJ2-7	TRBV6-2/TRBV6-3	TGTGCCAGCAGTACAGGGTACGAGCAGTACTTC	CASSTGYEQYF
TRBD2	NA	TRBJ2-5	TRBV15	TGTGCCACCAGCAGGGCGGGAGGCTCGATAGAGACCCAGTACTTC	CATSRAGGSIETQYF
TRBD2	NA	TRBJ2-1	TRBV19	TGTGCCAGTAGTATAACTAGCGGGAGACATGAGCAGTTCTTC	CASSITSGRHEQFF
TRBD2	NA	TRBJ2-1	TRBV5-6	TGTGCCAGCAGCTTGAAGGTCACTAGCGGGAGTTGGAATGAGCAGTTCTTC	CASSLKVTSGSWNEQFF
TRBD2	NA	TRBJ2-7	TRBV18	TGTGCCAGCTCACCACGGGAGGGGTACGAGCAGTACTTC	CASSPREGYEQYF
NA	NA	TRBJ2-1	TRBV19	TGTGCCAGTACCCCGGTAGCCGGGGCGAATGAGCAGTTCTTC	CASTPVAGANEQFF
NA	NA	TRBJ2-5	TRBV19	TGTGCCAGTAGTGGCTCTCACGGGGAGACCCAGTACTTC	CASSGSHGETQYF
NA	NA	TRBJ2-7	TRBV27	TGTGCCAGCAGCCGCAGACAGCCATACTACGAGCAGTACTTC	CASSRRQPYYEQYF
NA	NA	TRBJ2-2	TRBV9	TGTGCCAGCAGCGTCTCGCCCGCGTTGGTCCGGGAGCTGTTTTTT	CASSVSPALVRELFF
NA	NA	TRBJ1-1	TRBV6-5	TGTGCCAGCAGTTATTCGGGGTTATCGGAAGCTTTCTTT	CASSYSGLSEAFF
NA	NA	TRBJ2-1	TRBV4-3	TGCGCCAGCAGCCAATACCTCCGGGACTATGAGCAGTTCTTC	CASSQYLRDYEQFF
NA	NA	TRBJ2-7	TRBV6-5	TGTGCCACCCGGCTATTGGTCAGGGACGACGAGCAGTACTTC	CATRLLVRDDEQYF